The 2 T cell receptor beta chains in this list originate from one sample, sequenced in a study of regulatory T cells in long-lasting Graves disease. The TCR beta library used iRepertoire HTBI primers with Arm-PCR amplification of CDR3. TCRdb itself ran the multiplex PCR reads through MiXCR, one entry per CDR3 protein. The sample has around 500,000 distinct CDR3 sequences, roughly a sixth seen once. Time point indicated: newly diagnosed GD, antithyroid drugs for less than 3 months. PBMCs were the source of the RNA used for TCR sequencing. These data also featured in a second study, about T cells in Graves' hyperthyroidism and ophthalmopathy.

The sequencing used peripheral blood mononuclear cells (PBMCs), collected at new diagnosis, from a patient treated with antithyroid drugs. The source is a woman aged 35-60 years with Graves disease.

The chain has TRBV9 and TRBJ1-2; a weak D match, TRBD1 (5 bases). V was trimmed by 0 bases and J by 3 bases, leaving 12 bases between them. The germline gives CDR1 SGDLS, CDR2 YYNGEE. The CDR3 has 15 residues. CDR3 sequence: CASSVEGLPYYGYTF. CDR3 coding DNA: TGTGCCAGCAGCGTAGAGGGACTACCCTACTATGGCTACACCTTC.

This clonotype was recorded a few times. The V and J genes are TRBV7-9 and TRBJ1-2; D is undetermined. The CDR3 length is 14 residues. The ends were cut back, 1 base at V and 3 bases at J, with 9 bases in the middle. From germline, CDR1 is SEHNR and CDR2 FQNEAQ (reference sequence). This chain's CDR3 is CASSLGGVDYGYTF. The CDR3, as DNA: TGTGCCAGCAGCTTAGGCGGGGTCGACTATGGCTACACCTTC.